This T cell receptor beta chain appears in the sequencing data of a study of blood T cell repertoires in COVID-19. Overall study: The analysed material was cDNA or gDNA that came from T cells, B-cell-depleted T cells, or PBMCs.

Germline-derived CDR1 and CDR2 are LNHNV and YYDKDF (reference sequence). The ends were cut back, 0 bases at V and 13 bases at J, with 10 bases in the middle. The CDR3 contains 11 residues. Patients in Seattle were enrolled during active infection, then followed longitudinally. Study processing details: Amplification from reference gene primers served as the basis for estimated nucleated cell counts. Produced via immunoSEQ multiplex PCR; TCRdb's table is partial and in-frame only. That table gives V, J and clone size, and the DNA gave D and trimming. The sample lists 250,000 to 300,000 clones, 65% to 90% occurring once.

The V and J genes are TRBV15 and TRBJ2-7; TRBD1 is a possible D gene (6 bases). This clonotype was obtained from a woman in her 70s with COVID-19, enrolled during active disease. Sequenced input: peripheral blood. The CDR3 loop is CATSREGAHYF. The CDR3 bases are TGTGCCACCAGCAGAGAGGGGGCCCACTACTTC.